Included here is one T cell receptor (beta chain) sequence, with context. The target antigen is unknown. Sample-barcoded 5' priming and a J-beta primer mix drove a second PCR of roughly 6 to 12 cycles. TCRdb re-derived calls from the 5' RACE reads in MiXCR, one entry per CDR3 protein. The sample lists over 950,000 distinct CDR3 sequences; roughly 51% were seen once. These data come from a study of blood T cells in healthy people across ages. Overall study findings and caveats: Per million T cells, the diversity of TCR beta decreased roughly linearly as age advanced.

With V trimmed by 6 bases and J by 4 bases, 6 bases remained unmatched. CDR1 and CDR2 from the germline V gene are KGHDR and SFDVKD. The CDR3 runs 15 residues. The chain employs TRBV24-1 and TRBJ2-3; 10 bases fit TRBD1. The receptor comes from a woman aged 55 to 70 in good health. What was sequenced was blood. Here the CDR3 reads CATSYPTGGSDTQYF. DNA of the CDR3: TGTGCCACCAGTTACCCGACAGGGGGCTCAGATACGCAGTATTTT.